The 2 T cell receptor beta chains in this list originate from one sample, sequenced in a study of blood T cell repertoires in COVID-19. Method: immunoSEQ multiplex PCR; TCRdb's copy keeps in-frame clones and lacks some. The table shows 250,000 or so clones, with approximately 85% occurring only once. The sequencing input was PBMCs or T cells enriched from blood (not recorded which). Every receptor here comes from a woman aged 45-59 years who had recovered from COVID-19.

In nucleotides, the CDR3 is TGTGCCAGCAGCTTACGAGGGGACAGGATGACAGATACGCAGTATTTT. As protein: CASSLRGDRMTDTQYF. V usage is TRBV7-3 and J usage is TRBJ2-3, with TRBD1 matching over 8 bases. The CDR3 runs to 16 residues. CDR1 is SGHTA and CDR2 is FQGTGA in the germline V gene. V gave up 2 bases and J gave up 3 bases; unmatched junction bases: 7.

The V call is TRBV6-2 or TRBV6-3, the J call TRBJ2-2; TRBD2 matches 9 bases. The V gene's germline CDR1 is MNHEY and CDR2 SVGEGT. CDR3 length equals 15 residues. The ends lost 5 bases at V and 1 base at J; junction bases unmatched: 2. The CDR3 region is CASSRTSENTGELFF. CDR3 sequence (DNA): TGTGCCAGCAGTCGGACTAGCGAGAACACCGGGGAGCTGTTTTTT.